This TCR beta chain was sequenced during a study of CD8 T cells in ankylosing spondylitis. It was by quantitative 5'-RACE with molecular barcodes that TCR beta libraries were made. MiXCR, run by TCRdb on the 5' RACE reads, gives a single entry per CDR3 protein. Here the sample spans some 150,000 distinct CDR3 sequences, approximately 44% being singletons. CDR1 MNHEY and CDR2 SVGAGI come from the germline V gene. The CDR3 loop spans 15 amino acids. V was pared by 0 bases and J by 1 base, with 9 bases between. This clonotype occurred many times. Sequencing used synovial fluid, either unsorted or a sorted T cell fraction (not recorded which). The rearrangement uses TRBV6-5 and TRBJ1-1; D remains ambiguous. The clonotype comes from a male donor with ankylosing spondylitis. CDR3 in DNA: TGTGCCAGCAGTTACTCCGACGGGTCGAACACTGAAGCTTTCTTT. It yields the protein CASSYSDGSNTEAFF.